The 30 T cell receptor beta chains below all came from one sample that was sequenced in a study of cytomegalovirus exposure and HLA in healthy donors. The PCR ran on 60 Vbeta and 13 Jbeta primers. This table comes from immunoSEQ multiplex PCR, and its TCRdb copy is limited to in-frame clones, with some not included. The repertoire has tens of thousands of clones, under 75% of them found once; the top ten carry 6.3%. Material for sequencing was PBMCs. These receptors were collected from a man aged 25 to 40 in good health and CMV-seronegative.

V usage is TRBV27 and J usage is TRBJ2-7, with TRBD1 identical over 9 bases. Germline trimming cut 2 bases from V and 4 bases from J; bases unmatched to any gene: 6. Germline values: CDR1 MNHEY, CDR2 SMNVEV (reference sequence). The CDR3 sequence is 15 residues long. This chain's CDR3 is CASSLRGQGLYEQYF. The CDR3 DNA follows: TGTGCCAGCAGTTTACGGGGACAGGGCCTATACGAGCAGTACTTC.

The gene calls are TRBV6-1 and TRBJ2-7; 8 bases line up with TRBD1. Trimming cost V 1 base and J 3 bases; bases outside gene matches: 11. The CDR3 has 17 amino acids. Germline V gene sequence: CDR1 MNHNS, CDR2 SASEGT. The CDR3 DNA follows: TGTGCCAGCAGTGAAGATTCAGGGGGCAATCCCCTCTACGAGCAGTACTTC. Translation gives CASSEDSGGNPLYEQYF.

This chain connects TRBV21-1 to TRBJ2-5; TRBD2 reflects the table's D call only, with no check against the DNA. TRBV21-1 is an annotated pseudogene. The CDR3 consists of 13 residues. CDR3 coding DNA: TGTGCCAGGGGGGGGTTCCCTCAAGAGACCCAGTACTTC. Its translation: CARGGFPQETQYF.

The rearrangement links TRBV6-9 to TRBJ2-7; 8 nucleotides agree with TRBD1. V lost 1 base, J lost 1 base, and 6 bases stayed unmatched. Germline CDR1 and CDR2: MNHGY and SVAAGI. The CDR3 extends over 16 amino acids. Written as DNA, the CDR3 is TGTGCCAGCAGTTATTTCGTACAGGGGGGTTCCTACGAGCAGTACTTC. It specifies CASSYFVQGGSYEQYF.

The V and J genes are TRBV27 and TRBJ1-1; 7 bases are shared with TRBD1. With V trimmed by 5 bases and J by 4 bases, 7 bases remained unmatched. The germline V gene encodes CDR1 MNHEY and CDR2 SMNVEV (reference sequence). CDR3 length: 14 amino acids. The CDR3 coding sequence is TGTGCCAGCAGTCTGCACAGGGGTGTCACTGAAGCTTTCTTT. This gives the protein CASSLHRGVTEAFF.

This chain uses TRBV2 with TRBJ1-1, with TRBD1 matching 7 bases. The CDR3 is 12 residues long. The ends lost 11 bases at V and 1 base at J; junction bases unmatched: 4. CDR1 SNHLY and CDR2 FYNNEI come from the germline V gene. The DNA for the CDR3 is TGTGCCCAGGGACAGCAGAACACTGAAGCTTTCTTT. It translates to CAQGQQNTEAFF.

The CDR3 protein is CASSAVRSSGANVLTF. Here the CDR3 DNA reads TGTGCCAGCAGTGCTGTCAGAAGCTCTGGGGCCAACGTCCTGACTTTC. V and J are TRBV6-1 and TRBJ2-6; no reliable D call. This CDR3 has 16 amino acids. The V end was cut by 4 bases, the J end by 0 bases, with 10 bases between. Looked up from germline, CDR1 is MNHNS and CDR2 is SASEGT.

For the CDR3, the DNA is TGCGCCAGCAGCAAAGGGACACCTGATACGCAGTATTTT. This sequence encodes CASSKGTPDTQYF. The J gene is TRBJ2-3, the V gene TRBV4-1, with D possibly TRBD1 on 6 matching bases. This CDR3 region has 13 residues. Per the germline V gene, CDR1 is MGHRA and CDR2 is YSYEKL. Deletions cut 5 bases from V and 6 bases from J, with 12 bases between.

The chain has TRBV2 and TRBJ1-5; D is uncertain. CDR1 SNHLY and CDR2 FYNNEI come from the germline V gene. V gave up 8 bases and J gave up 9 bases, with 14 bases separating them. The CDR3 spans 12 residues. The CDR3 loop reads CASHGGYPPQHF. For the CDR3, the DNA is TGTGCCAGCCATGGAGGGTACCCGCCCCAGCATTTT.

The CDR3 loop is CASSRTGLADYNEQFF. For the CDR3, the DNA is TGTGCCAGCAGCCGGACGGGACTAGCGGACTACAATGAGCAGTTCTTC. The rearrangement uses TRBV4-2 and TRBJ2-1, with 11 positions matching TRBD2. CDR1 and CDR2 (germline): LGHNA, YNFKEQ. This CDR3 contains 16 residues. V shed 4 bases, J shed 3 bases, and the junction held 5 bases outside the gene matches.

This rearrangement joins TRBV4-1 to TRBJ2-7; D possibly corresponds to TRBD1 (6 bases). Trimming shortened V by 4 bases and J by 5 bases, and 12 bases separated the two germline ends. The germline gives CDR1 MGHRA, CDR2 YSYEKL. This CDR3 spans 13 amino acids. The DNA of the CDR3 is TGCGCCAGCAGCCTCCCGACAGGCGACGAGCAGTACTTC. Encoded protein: CASSLPTGDEQYF.

The CDR3 DNA reads TGTGCCTGCCTATTATTAAGTGGCTATGGCTACACCTTC. Amino acid sequence: CACLLLSGYGYTF. V and J are TRBV30 and TRBJ1-2, with no clear D. Trimming took 6 bases from V and 4 from J, leaving 15 bases between them. The CDR3 runs to 13 residues. Germline CDR1 is GTSNPN and CDR2 is SVGIG (reference sequence). Full variable domain (rest looked up from reference TRBV30 and TRBJ1-2): SQTIHQWPATLVQPVGSPLSLECTVEGTSNPNLYWYRQAAGRGLQLLFYSVGIGQISSEVPQNLSASRPQDRQFILSSKKLLLSDSGFYLCACLLLSGYGYTFGSGTRLTVV.

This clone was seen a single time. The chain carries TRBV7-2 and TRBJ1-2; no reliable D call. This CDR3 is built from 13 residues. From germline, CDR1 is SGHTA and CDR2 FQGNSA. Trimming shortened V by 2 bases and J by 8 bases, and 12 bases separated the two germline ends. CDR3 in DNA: TGTGCCAGCAGCTTACAACAATCGGGGGGCTACACCTTC. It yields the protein CASSLQQSGGYTF.

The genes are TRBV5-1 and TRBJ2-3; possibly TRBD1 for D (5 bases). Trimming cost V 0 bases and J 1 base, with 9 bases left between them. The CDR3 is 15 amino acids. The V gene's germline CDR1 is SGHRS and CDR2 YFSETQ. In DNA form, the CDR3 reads TGCGCCAGCAGCTTGGACGGCAGGGGCACAGATACGCAGTATTTT. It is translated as CASSLDGRGTDTQYF.

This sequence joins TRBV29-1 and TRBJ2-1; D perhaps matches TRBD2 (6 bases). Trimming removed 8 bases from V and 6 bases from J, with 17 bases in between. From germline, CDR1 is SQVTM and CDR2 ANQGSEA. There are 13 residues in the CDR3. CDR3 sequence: CSTGGILSNEQFF. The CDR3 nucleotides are TGCAGCACCGGGGGAATCCTTTCCAATGAGCAGTTCTTC.

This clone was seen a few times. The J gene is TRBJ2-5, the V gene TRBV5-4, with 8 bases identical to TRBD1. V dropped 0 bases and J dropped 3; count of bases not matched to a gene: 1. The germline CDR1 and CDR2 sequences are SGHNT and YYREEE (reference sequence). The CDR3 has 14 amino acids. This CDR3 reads CASSLGQGKETQYF. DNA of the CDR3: TGTGCCAGCAGCTTGGGACAGGGGAAAGAGACCCAGTACTTC. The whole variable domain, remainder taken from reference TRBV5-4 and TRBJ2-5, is ETGVTQSPTHLIKTRGQQVTLRCSSQSGHNTVSWYQQALGQGPQFIFQYYREEENGRGNFPPRFSGLQFPNYSSELNVNALELDDSALYLCASSLGQGKETQYFGPGTRLLVL.

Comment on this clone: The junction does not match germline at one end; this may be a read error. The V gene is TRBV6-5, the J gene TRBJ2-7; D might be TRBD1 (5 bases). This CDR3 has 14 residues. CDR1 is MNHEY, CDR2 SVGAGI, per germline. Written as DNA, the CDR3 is TGTGCCAGCAGTTTTCTTAGGGGCTCCCACGAGCAGTACTTC. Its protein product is CASSFLRGSHEQYF.

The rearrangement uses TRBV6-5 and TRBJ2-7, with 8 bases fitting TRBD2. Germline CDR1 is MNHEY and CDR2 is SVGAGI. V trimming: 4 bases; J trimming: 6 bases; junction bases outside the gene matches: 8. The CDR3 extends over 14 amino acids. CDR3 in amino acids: CASSFGRGFGEQYF. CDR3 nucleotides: TGTGCCAGCAGTTTCGGGAGGGGTTTTGGCGAGCAGTACTTC.

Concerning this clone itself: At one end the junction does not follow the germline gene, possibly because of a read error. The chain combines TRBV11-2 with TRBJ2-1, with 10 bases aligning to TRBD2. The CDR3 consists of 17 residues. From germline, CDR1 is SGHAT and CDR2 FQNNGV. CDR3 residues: CASILMVAGGPYNEQFF. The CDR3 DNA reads TGTGCCAGCATCTTAATGGTAGCGGGAGGACCGTACAATGAGCAGTTCTTC.

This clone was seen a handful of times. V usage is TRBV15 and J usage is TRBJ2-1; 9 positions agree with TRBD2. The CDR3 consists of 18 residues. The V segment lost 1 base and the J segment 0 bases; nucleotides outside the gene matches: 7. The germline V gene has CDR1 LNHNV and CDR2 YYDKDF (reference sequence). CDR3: CATSRGGRGGGSYNEQFF. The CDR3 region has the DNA TGTGCCACCAGCAGAGGGGGGCGGGGGGGCGGCTCCTACAATGAGCAGTTCTTC. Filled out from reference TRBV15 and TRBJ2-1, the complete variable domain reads DAMVIQNPRYQVTQFGKPVTLSCSQTLNHNVMYWYQQKSSQAPKLLFHYYDKDFNNEADTPDNFQSRRPNTSFCFLDIRSPGLGDTAMYLCATSRGGRGGGSYNEQFFGPGTRLTVL.

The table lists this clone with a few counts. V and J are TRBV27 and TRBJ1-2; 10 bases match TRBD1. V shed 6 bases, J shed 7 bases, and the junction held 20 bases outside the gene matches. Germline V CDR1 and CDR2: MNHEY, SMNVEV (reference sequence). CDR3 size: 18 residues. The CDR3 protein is CASSKKAGTGAASGGYTF. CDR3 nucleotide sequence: TGTGCCAGCAGCAAAAAAGCCGGGACAGGGGCCGCGTCGGGTGGCTACACCTTC.

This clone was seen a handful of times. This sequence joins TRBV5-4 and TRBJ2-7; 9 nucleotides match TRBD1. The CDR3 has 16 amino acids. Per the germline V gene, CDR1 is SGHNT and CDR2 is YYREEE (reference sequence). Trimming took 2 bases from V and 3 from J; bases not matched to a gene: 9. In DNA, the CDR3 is TGTGCCAGCAGCTTAGGACGGGACAGGGCTGGCTACGAGCAGTACTTC. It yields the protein CASSLGRDRAGYEQYF. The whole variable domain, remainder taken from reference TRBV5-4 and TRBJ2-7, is ETGVTQSPTHLIKTRGQQVTLRCSSQSGHNTVSWYQQALGQGPQFIFQYYREEENGRGNFPPRFSGLQFPNYSSELNVNALELDDSALYLCASSLGRDRAGYEQYFGPGTRLTVT.

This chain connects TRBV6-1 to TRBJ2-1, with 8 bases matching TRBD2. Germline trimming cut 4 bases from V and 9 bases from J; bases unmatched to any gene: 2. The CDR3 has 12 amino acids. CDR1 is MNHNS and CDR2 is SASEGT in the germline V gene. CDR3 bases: TGTGCCAGCAGTGTCGGGAGGGGTGAGCAGTTCTTC. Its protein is CASSVGRGEQFF.

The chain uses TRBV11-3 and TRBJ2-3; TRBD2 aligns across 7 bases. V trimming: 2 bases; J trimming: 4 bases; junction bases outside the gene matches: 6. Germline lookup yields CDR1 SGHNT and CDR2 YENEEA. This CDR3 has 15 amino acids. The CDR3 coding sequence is TGTGCCAGCAGCTTAAGGCGGGAGCAGGCAGATACGCAGTATTTT. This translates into CASSLRREQADTQYF.

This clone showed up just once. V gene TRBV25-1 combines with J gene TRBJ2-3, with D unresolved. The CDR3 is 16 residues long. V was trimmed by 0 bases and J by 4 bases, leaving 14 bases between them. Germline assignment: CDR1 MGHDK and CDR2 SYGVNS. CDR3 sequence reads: CASSEYDTKSPDTQYF. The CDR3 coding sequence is TGTGCCAGCAGTGAATATGACACCAAGTCCCCAGATACGCAGTATTTT.

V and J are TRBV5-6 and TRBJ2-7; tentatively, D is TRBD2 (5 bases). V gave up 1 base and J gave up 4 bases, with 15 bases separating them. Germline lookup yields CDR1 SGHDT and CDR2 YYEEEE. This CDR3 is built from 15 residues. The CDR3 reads CASSLRDSTAYEQYF. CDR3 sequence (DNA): TGTGCCAGCAGCTTGCGGGATAGTACCGCATACGAGCAGTACTTC.

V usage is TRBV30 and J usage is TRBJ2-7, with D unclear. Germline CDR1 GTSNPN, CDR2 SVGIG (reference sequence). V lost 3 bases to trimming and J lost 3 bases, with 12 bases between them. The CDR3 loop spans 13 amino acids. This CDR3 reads CAWSRAILYEQYF. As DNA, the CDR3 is TGTGCCTGGAGCCGAGCGATCCTCTACGAGCAGTACTTC. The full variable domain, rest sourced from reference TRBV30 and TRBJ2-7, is SQTIHQWPATLVQPVGSPLSLECTVEGTSNPNLYWYRQAAGRGLQLLFYSVGIGQISSEVPQNLSASRPQDRQFILSSKKLLLSDSGFYLCAWSRAILYEQYFGPGTRLTVT.

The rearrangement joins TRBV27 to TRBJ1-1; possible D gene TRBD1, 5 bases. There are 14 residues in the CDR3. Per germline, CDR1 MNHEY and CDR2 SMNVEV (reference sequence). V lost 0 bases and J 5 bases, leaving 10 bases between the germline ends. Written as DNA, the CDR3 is TGTGCCAGCAGTTTATCCAGGGCGGGAACTGAAGCTTTCTTT. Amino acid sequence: CASSLSRAGTEAFF.

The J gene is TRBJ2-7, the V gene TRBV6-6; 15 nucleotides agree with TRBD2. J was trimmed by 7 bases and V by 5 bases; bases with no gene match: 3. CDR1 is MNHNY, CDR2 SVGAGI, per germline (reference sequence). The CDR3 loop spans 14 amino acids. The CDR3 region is CASSGLAGGVEQYF. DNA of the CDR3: TGTGCCAGCAGTGGACTAGCGGGAGGGGTTGAGCAGTACTTC.

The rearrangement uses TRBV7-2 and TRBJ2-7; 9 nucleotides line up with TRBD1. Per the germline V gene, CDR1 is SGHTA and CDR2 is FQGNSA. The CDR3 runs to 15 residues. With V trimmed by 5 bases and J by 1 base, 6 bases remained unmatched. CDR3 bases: TGTGCCAGCAGCCCCGCCGACAGGGGGTCCTACGAGCAGTACTTC. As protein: CASSPADRGSYEQYF.